This entry is about one T cell receptor (beta chain). These data are taken from a study of blood T cells in healthy people across ages. V gave up 0 bases and J gave up 10 bases; unmatched junction bases: 16. The V gene's germline CDR1 is MGHDK and CDR2 SYGVNS. CDR3 size: 17 residues. A J-beta primer mix and a sample-barcoded 5' primer were used in a second PCR of about 7 to 12 cycles. The authors tagged each cDNA molecule using a template-switch adaptor with 12 random nucleotides. A single record per CDR3 protein comes from TCRdb applying MiXCR to the 5' RACE reads. Among a few hundred thousand distinct CDR3 sequences listed, around 30% were seen once.

The TCR was taken from a woman in her 70s in good health. The sequencing input was blood. V is TRBV25-1 and J is TRBJ1-1, with TRBD1 identical over 8 bases. DNA of the CDR3: TGTGCCAGCAGTGAATATGGGGGGACAGGCCGCGGGGTAAGAGCTTTCTTT. This encodes CASSEYGGTGRGVRAFF.